Listed below are T cell receptor beta chains from one sample, sequenced in a study of T cell repertoires in cytomegalovirus infection. From the reads, TCRdb called clonotypes with MiXCR, one entry per CDR3 protein. The data show approximately 990,000 distinct CDR3 sequences, 30% to 40% seen once. These TCRs' antigens remain unknown. The sample here was cultured CD8+ T cells from PBMCs, taken from culture after CMV antigen stimulation. These receptors all stem from a human donor in good health (CMV status not recorded). Some clones in this sample may be carry-over from other donors' samples. CDR3s include the opening cysteine and the closing phenylalanine or tryptophan. D genes are given only for firm matches. The size field is filled for only some rows; it gives once, few, many or a size class.

TRBV4-2,TRBJ1-2,-,TRBD1,TGTGCCAGCAGCCAAGAGACAGGGGGCGCCAACTATGGCTACACCTTC,CASSQETGGANYGYTF
TRBV12-5,TRBJ1-5,-,-,TGTGCTAGTGGTTTGGTCGGGCAGGGAGATCAGCCCCAGCATTTT,CASGLVGQGDQPQHF
TRBV7-9,TRBJ2-2,few,-,TGTGCCAGCAGCGGATATCCATGGGCCGGGGAGCTGTTTTTT,CASSGYPWAGELFF
TRBV23-1,TRBJ2-5,many,-,TGCGCCAGCAGTCCCACCTCGAACCAGACAACAGACCAAGAGACCCAGTACTTC,CASSPTSNQTTDQETQYF
TRBV19,TRBJ2-1,-,-,TGTGCCAGTAGTATAGATGAGGGGGATGAGCAGTTCTTC,CASSIDEGDEQFF
TRBV7-9,TRBJ2-1,few,-,TGTGCCAGCGGCCCGAGGGACACGGGGGTTGGGGACAATGAGCAGTTCTTC,CASGPRDTGVGDNEQFF
TRBV7-9,TRBJ2-2,few,TRBD1,TGTGCCAGCAGCTACGCATCGGGACAGGGTAATTCCGGGGAGCTGTTTTTT,CASSYASGQGNSGELFF
TRBV10-3,TRBJ1-1,-,-,TGTGCCATCAGTGAAGATCCAGGGCCGTCCACTGAAGCTTTCTTT,CAISEDPGPSTEAFF
TRBV3-1,TRBJ2-1,-,-,TGTGCCAGCAGCCAAAAAACCTTGCAGGGACCATACTCCTACAATGAGCAGTTCTTC,CASSQKTLQGPYSYNEQFF
TRBV7-6,TRBJ2-1,few,-,TGTGCCAGCAGCTTATTCGGGCCTAACAATGAGCAGTTCTTC,CASSLFGPNNEQFF
TRBV27,TRBJ1-5,few,TRBD1,TGTGCCAGCAGTCCTTCTCAGGGGGACGGTCATCAGCCCCAGCATTTT,CASSPSQGDGHQPQHF
TRBV9,TRBJ1-4,-,TRBD1,TGTGCCAGCAGCGGTCAGACAGGGGGCAGTGAAAAACTGTTTTTT,CASSGQTGGSEKLFF
TRBV4-3,TRBJ2-1,-,-,TGCGCCAGCAGCCAGACGGTAGCGAGGAACTCCTACAATGAGCAGTTCTTC,CASSQTVARNSYNEQFF
TRBV7-3,TRBJ1-6,few,-,TGTGCCAGCAGCTTAATATATCGCTATAATTCACCCCTCCACTTT,CASSLIYRYNSPLHF
TRBV10-1,TRBJ2-1,few,-,TGCGCCAGCAGTGAGGTGGCGGGGGCCTCCTACAATGAGCAGTTCTTC,CASSEVAGASYNEQFF
TRBV7-2,TRBJ2-7,many,-,TGTGCCAGCAGCTTAGCGGACTGGTCGTCTGGGTTCCAGTCCTACGAGCAGTACTTC,CASSLADWSSGFQSYEQYF